The 28 T cell receptor beta chains presented below share a single source sample, sequenced in a study of T-cell reconstitution after alpha-beta-depleted transplantation in children. Unique molecular identifiers were used to barcode this TCRbeta library. Using its own MiXCR run on the PCR reads, TCRdb lists one record per CDR3 protein. Counted here are about 610,000 distinct CDR3 sequences, roughly a tenth occurring once; the ten biggest clones make up less than 5%. Here the sequenced sample was PBMCs from the stem cell graft donor, taken from the stem cell graft. All receptors derive from a human donor who donated a stem cell graft to a child with acute myeloid leukemia.

Sample share makes this clonotype medium-sized. J is TRBJ2-1 and V is TRBV20-1, with TRBD1 matching over 9 bases. Germline CDR1 reads DFQATT; CDR2 reads SNEGSKA (reference sequence). With V trimmed by 6 bases and J by 6 bases, 6 bases remained unmatched. This CDR3 has 13 residues. The CDR3 loop reads CSATNRGRNEQFF. The CDR3 DNA sequence: TGCAGTGCCACGAACAGGGGGCGCAATGAGCAGTTCTTC.

The CDR3 here is CASKQGAGNTEAFF. The CDR3 nucleotides read TGTGCCAGTAAACAGGGGGCGGGGAACACTGAAGCTTTCTTT. This chain links TRBV7-3 with TRBJ1-1, with 9 bases aligning to TRBD1. The CDR3 sequence is 14 residues long. Germline V gene data show CDR1 as SGHTA and CDR2 as FQGTGA. After removal of 9 bases from V and 1 base from J, the junction contained 6 bases not matched to a gene.

This clonotype was counted many times. The CDR3 region has the DNA TGTGCCAGCAGCCCGACAGGGTGGCAAGAGACCCAGTACTTC. It specifies CASSPTGWQETQYF. V gene TRBV7-9 combines with J gene TRBJ2-5, with 7 bases matching TRBD1. Germline values: CDR1 SEHNR, CDR2 FQNEAQ (reference sequence). J was trimmed by 2 bases and V by 5 bases; bases with no gene match: 5. This CDR3 contains 14 residues.

V gene TRBV7-2 combines with J gene TRBJ2-7; the match to TRBD2 covers 8 bases. Germline values: CDR1 SGHTA, CDR2 FQGNSA. The CDR3 is 14 amino acids. V shed 10 bases, J shed 0 bases, and the junction held 8 bases outside the gene matches. The CDR3 bases are TGTGCCATCCGCCCCACTAGCGGCTCCTACGAGCAGTACTTC. This gives the protein CAIRPTSGSYEQYF.

Ten or more counts support this clonotype. The chain links TRBV11-2 to TRBJ1-3; 7 bases are a match to TRBD1. This CDR3 region has 15 residues. The V gene's germline CDR1 is SGHAT and CDR2 FQNNGV. V shed 5 bases, J shed 3 bases, and the junction held 7 bases outside the gene matches. The CDR3 reads CASSARQGFGNTIYF. CDR3 bases: TGTGCCAGCAGCGCCAGACAGGGTTTTGGAAACACCATATATTTT.

The chain uses TRBV29-1 and TRBJ2-2; possibly TRBD2 for D (6 bases). In germline, CDR1 is SQVTM, CDR2 ANQGSEA. This CDR3 comprises 15 residues. Trimming took off 7 bases at V and 8 bases at J, with 23 bases between the two ends. CDR3: CSAAWGGPGMGELFF. CDR3 in DNA: TGCAGCGCTGCCTGGGGAGGCCCGGGGATGGGGGAGCTGTTTTTT.

This clonotype was observed a handful of times. The chain uses TRBV10-3 and TRBJ1-1, with 7 bases matching TRBD1. V was pared by 6 bases and J by 8 bases, with 9 bases of the junction left unmatched. The V gene's germline CDR1 is ENHRY and CDR2 SYGVKD. The CDR3 runs to 13 residues. The CDR3 loop is CAIRQGQTKEAFF. The DNA of the CDR3 is TGTGCCATCAGGCAGGGACAGACTAAGGAAGCTTTCTTT.

In its sample, this clonotype was seen many times. The V call is TRBV20-1, the J call TRBJ1-1; 9 bases are a match to TRBD1. CDR3 size: 12 residues. Germline V gene data show CDR1 as DFQATT and CDR2 as SNEGSKA (reference sequence). After removal of 6 bases from V and 5 bases from J, the junction contained 4 bases not matched to a gene. CDR3 amino acids: CSARQGGTEAFF. The DNA of the CDR3 is TGCAGTGCGAGACAGGGGGGGACTGAAGCTTTCTTT.

This clonotype was counted many times. The gene calls are TRBV29-1 and TRBJ2-1; 9 bases map to TRBD2. Germline values: CDR1 SQVTM, CDR2 ANQGSEA. The CDR3 contains 15 residues. The chain's CDR3 is CTGWSSGNSYNEQFF. For the CDR3, the DNA is TGCACCGGATGGTCTAGCGGGAACTCCTACAATGAGCAGTTCTTC.

This clonotype occurred many times. In nucleotides, the CDR3 is TGCAGTGCTAGAGATCCATTACAGGGGGTCAATGAGCAGTTCTTC. Translated: CSARDPLQGVNEQFF. The chain is built from TRBV20-1 and TRBJ2-1; 8 bases map to TRBD1. The length of the CDR3 is 15 residues. Germline V gives CDR1 DFQATT, CDR2 SNEGSKA (reference sequence). V shed 0 bases, J shed 6 bases, and the junction held 7 bases outside the gene matches.

In its sample, this clonotype was seen a few times. The genes are TRBV12-3 or TRBV12-4 and TRBJ1-5; TRBD1 aligns across 11 bases. The trim removed 6 bases at V and 6 bases at J, leaving 7 bases unmatched. This CDR3 has 15 amino acids. In DNA, the CDR3 is TGTGCCAGCAGCCGAGGACAGGGGGCTGTTCAGCCCCAGCATTTT. Its translation is CASSRGQGAVQPQHF.

This rearrangement joins TRBV28 to TRBJ2-5, with D perhaps matching TRBD2 (6 bases). In germline, CDR1 is MDHEN, CDR2 SYDVKM. Trimming shortened V by 5 bases and J by 3 bases, and 19 bases separated the two germline ends. The CDR3 is 16 residues long. The chain's CDR3 is CASSQLESGLKETQYF. The CDR3, as DNA: TGTGCCAGCAGTCAACTAGAAAGCGGGCTGAAAGAGACCCAGTACTTC.

This clonotype showed up just a few times. The J gene is TRBJ1-6, the V gene TRBV27; D gene ambiguous. Deletions cut 2 bases from V and 9 bases from J, with 2 bases between. The CDR3 extends over 11 amino acids. Germline CDR1 MNHEY, CDR2 SMNVEV (reference sequence). CDR3 protein: CASSLRSPLHF. CDR3 bases: TGTGCCAGCAGTTTACGTTCACCCCTCCACTTT.

The chain joins TRBV28 to TRBJ1-1, with a weak D call TRBD1 (5 bases). CDR1 is MDHEN, CDR2 SYDVKM, per germline. There are 12 residues in the CDR3. Trimming pared 1 base from V and 10 bases from J, leaving 10 bases between. CDR3 sequence: CASSLYGRGAFF. The CDR3 bases are TGTGCCAGCAGTTTATACGGGAGGGGAGCTTTCTTT. Looking up the rest from reference TRBV28 and TRBJ1-1 gives the full variable domain: DVKVTQSSRYLVKRTGEKVFLECVQDMDHENMFWYRQDPGLGLRLIYFSYDVKMKEKGDIPEGYSVSREKKERFSLILESASTNQTSMYLCASSLYGRGAFFGQGTRLTVV.

This clonotype showed up just a few times. This sequence joins TRBV4-3 and TRBJ2-1; 9 bases are shared with TRBD2. V was clipped by 0 bases and J by 5 bases; unmatched bases: 5. CDR1 and CDR2 from the germline V gene are LGHNA and YSLEER. This CDR3 is built from 16 residues. CDR3 region: CASSQDAAGGNNEQFF. The CDR3, as DNA: TGCGCCAGCAGCCAAGATGCAGCGGGAGGCAACAATGAGCAGTTCTTC.

This clonotype showed up just a few times. The chain combines TRBV5-4 with TRBJ2-2; 7 bases are a match to TRBD2. The CDR3 is 16 residues long. CDR1 SGHNT and CDR2 YYREEE come from the germline V gene (reference sequence). The V gene end was trimmed by 4 bases and the J gene end by 6 bases; junction bases not matched to a gene: 12. The CDR3 DNA reads as TGTGCCAGCAGCCCACCTCCCGGCGGGAGCGCCGGGGAGCTGTTTTTT. Its translation is CASSPPPGGSAGELFF.

This clonotype was found a few times. V is TRBV5-1 and J is TRBJ2-2; D not certain. Trimming took 4 bases from V and 4 from J, leaving 8 bases between them. The CDR3 runs 13 residues. CDR1 is SGHRS, CDR2 YFSETQ, per germline. The CDR3 here is CASSLPSTGELFF. The CDR3 DNA follows: TGCGCCAGCAGCCTGCCATCCACCGGGGAGCTGTTTTTT.

This chain connects TRBV20-1 to TRBJ2-5; possible D gene TRBD2, 7 bases. The V gene lost 3 bases and the J gene lost 1 base, with 15 bases spanning the gap. This CDR3 comprises 15 residues. Germline-derived CDR1 and CDR2 are DFQATT and SNEGSKA (reference sequence). Written as DNA, the CDR3 is TGCAGTGCTAGCGGCGAGGGGGGGGGCCAAGAGACCCAGTACTTC. Amino acids: CSASGEGGGQETQYF.

This clonotype came up many times. CDR3 nucleotide sequence: TGTGCCATCCCACTAGCCGAGAACACCGGGGAGCTGTTTTTT. This codes for CAIPLAENTGELFF. V gene TRBV2 combines with J gene TRBJ2-2, with D perhaps matching TRBD2 (6 bases). CDR1 SNHLY and CDR2 FYNNEI come from the germline V gene. CDR3 length: 14 amino acids. Trimming removed 10 bases from V and 1 base from J, with 13 bases in between.

This chain connects TRBV12-3 or TRBV12-4 to TRBJ2-7; no definite D call. V was clipped by 3 bases and J by 2 bases, with 11 bases between them. The length of the CDR3 is 14 residues. CDR3 DNA: TGTGCCAGCAGTTTGGGCCAGGCCCCCTACGAGCAGTACTTC. Translating gives CASSLGQAPYEQYF.

With respect to this clonotype: Its ends do not fully match the called genes, so a read error is possible. J is TRBJ1-1 and V is TRBV7-9; no firm D call. From germline, CDR1 is SEHNR and CDR2 FQNEAQ (reference sequence). The CDR3 consists of 11 residues. Written as DNA, the CDR3 is TGTGCCAGCAGCTTAGCTTCCGGGGTCAGCTTT. Its protein is CASSLASGVSF.

This clonotype was detected a few times. The chain joins TRBV5-6 to TRBJ2-1, with 13 bases that match TRBD2. Germline V lookup: CDR1 SGHDT, CDR2 YYEEEE. CDR3 length: 17 residues. V gave up 2 bases and J gave up 8 bases; unmatched junction bases: 10. The chain's CDR3 is CASSFWIGLAGVDEQFF. DNA of the CDR3: TGTGCCAGCAGCTTTTGGATAGGACTAGCGGGAGTAGATGAGCAGTTCTTC.

The V call is TRBV25-1, the J call TRBJ2-1; D may correspond to TRBD1 or TRBD2 (5 bases each). CDR3 length: 15 residues. Between the trimmed V and J ends, which lost 2 bases and 5 bases, there was a span of 13 bases. CDR1 is MGHDK, CDR2 SYGVNS, per germline. CDR3 bases: TGTGCCAGCAGTGAACCGGGACCCAGGGACAATGAGCAGTTCTTC. Protein product: CASSEPGPRDNEQFF.

V is TRBV7-3 and J is TRBJ2-1, with 9 bases matching TRBD2. J gave up 7 bases and V 4 bases, and 8 bases lay outside the gene matches. CDR3 size: 15 residues. Germline CDR1 is SGHTA and CDR2 is FQGTGA. The CDR3 loop reads CASSSTRLAENEQFF. DNA of the CDR3: TGTGCCAGCAGCTCCACCCGACTAGCGGAGAATGAGCAGTTCTTC.

This clonotype was counted many times. V is TRBV29-1 and J is TRBJ1-1; D might be TRBD1 (5 bases). This CDR3 has 13 residues. V was trimmed by 6 bases and J by 0 bases, leaving 11 bases between them. Per germline, CDR1 SQVTM and CDR2 ANQGSEA. Written as DNA, the CDR3 is TGCAGCGTCGGTGGGGGGATGAACACTGAAGCTTTCTTT. Translated, it gives CSVGGGMNTEAFF.

This clonotype has a handful of counts. This rearrangement joins TRBV7-3 to TRBJ2-1, with 14 bases lining up with TRBD2. The germline V gene has CDR1 SGHTA and CDR2 FQGTGA. V was pared by 4 bases and J by 5 bases, with 7 bases of the junction left unmatched. The CDR3 consists of 17 residues. CDR3 DNA sequence: TGTGCCAGCAGCTCAGGATGGGGACTAGCGGGAGACAATGAGCAGTTCTTC. Residues: CASSSGWGLAGDNEQFF. Full variable domain (outside the CDR3, taken from reference TRBV7-3 and TRBJ2-1): GAGVSQTPSNKVTEKGKYVELRCDPISGHTALYWYRQSLGQGPEFLIYFQGTGAADDSGLPNDRFFAVRPEGSVSTLKIQRTERGDSAVYLCASSSGWGLAGDNEQFFGPGTRLTVL.

In this sample, this clonotype turned up once. This chain joins TRBV30 and TRBJ1-5, with D possibly being TRBD1 (5 bases). V lost 0 bases to trimming and J lost 1 base, with 13 bases between them. The CDR3 consists of 16 residues. Germline CDR1 and CDR2: GTSNPN and SVGIG (reference sequence). CDR3 amino acids: CAWSVGTGLSNQPQHF. The CDR3, as DNA: TGTGCCTGGAGTGTAGGAACAGGCTTAAGCAATCAGCCCCAGCATTTT.

The sample holds many counts of this clonotype. This CDR3 reads CASSLAAGATYEQYF. CDR3 coding DNA: TGTGCCAGCAGCTTAGCGGCAGGGGCAACCTACGAGCAGTACTTC. The chain couples TRBV7-2 to TRBJ2-7; TRBD1 is a possible D gene (6 bases). V dropped 0 bases and J dropped 2 bases, with 11 bases sitting between them. The germline V gene encodes CDR1 SGHTA and CDR2 FQGNSA. The CDR3 loop spans 15 amino acids. Complete variable domain (other parts from reference TRBV7-2 and TRBJ2-7): GAGVSQSPSNKVTEKGKDVELRCDPISGHTALYWYRQSLGQGLEFLIYFQGNSAPDKSGLPSDRFSAERTGGSVSTLTIQRTQQEDSAVYLCASSLAAGATYEQYFGPGTRLTVT.